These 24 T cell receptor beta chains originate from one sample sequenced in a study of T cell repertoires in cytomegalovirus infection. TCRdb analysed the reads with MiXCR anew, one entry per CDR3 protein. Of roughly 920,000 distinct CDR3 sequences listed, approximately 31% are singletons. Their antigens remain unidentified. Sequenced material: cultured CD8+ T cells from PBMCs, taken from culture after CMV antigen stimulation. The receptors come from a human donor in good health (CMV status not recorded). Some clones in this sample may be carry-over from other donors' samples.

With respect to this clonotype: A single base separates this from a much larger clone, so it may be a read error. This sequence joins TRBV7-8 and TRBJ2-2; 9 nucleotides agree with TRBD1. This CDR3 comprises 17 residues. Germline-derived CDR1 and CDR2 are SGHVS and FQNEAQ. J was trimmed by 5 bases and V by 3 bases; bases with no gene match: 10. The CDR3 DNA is TGTGCCAGCAGCTTCCCAGGGGACAGGGCGGAAACCGGGGAGCTGTTTTTT. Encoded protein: CASSFPGDRAETGELFF.

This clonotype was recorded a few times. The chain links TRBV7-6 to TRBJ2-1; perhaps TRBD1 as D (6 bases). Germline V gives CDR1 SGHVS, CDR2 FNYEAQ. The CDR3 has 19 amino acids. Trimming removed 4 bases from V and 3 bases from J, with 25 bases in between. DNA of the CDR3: TGTGCCAGCAGCTATGAACAGGGCGACTACCCCCCGTACTACAATGAGCAGTTCTTC. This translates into CASSYEQGDYPPYYNEQFF. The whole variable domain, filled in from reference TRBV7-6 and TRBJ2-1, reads GAGVSQSPRYKVTKRGQDVALRCDPISGHVSLYWYRQALGQGPEFLTYFNYEAQQDKSGLPNDRFSAERPEGSISTLTIQRTEQRDSAMYRCASSYEQGDYPPYYNEQFFGPGTRLTVL.

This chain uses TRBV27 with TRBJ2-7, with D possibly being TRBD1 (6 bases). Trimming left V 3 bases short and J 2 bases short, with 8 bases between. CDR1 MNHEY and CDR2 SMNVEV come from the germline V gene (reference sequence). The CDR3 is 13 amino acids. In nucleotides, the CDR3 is TGTGCCAGCAGTTTTAGGGACACCTACGAGCAGTACTTC. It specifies CASSFRDTYEQYF.

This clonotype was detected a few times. The CDR3 loop is CASSIIRDNYNYGYTF. The CDR3 region has the DNA TGTGCCAGTAGTATCATCCGGGACAACTATAACTATGGCTACACCTTC. The chain carries TRBV19 and TRBJ1-2; D perhaps matches TRBD1 (6 bases). The length of the CDR3 is 16 residues. Between the trimmed V and J ends, which lost 3 bases and 1 base, there was a span of 15 bases. The germline V gene encodes CDR1 LNHDA and CDR2 SQIVND (reference sequence). Together with reference TRBV19 and TRBJ1-2, the CDR3 gives the full variable domain: DGGITQSPKYLFRKEGQNVTLSCEQNLNHDAMYWYRQDPGQGLRLIYYSQIVNDFQKGDIAEGYSVSREKKESFPLTVTSAQKNPTAFYLCASSIIRDNYNYGYTFGSGTRLTVV.

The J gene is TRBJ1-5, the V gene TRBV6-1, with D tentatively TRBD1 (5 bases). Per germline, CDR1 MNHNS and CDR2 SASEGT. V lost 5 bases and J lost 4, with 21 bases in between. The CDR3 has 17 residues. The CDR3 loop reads CASSQIPPGRYNQPQHF. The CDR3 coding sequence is TGTGCCAGCAGTCAAATCCCCCCAGGGCGGTATAATCAGCCCCAGCATTTT.

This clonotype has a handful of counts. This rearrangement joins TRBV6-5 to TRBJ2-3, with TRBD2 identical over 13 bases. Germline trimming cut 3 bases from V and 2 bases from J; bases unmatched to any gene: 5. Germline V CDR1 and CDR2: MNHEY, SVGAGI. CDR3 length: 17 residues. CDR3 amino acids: CASSYRTSGGITDTQYF. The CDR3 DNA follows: TGTGCCAGCAGTTATCGGACTAGCGGGGGAATCACAGATACGCAGTATTTT.

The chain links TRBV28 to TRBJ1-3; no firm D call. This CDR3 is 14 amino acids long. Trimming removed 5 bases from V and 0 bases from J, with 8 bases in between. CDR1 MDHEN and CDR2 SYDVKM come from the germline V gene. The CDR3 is CASSDVSSGNTIYF. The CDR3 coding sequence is TGTGCCAGCAGTGACGTGAGCTCTGGAAACACCATATATTTT. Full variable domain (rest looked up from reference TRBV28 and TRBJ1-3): DVKVTQSSRYLVKRTGEKVFLECVQDMDHENMFWYRQDPGLGLRLIYFSYDVKMKEKGDIPEGYSVSREKKERFSLILESASTNQTSMYLCASSDVSSGNTIYFGEGSWLTVV.

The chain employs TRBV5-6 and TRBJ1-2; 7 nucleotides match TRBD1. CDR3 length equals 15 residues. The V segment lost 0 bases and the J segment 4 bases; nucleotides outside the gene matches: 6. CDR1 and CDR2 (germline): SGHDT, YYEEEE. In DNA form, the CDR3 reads TGTGCCAGCAGCTTGGCCGGACAGGTCCTCTATGGCTACACCTTC. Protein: CASSLAGQVLYGYTF. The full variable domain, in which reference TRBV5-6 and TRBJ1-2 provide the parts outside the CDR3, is DAGVTQSPTHLIKTRGQQVTLRCSPKSGHDTVSWYQQALGQGPQFIFQYYEEEERQRGNFPDRFSGHQFPNYSSELNVNALLLGDSALYLCASSLAGQVLYGYTFGSGTRLTVV.

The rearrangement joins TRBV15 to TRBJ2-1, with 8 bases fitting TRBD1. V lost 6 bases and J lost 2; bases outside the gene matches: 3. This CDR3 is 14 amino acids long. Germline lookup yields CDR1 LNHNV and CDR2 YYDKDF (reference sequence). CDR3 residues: CATSSTGAYNEQFF. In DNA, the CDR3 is TGTGCCACCAGTTCGACAGGGGCCTACAATGAGCAGTTCTTC.

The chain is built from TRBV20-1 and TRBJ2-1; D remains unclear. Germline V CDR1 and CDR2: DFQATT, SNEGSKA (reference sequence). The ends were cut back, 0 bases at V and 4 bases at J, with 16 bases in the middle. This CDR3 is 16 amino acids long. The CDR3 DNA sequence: TGCAGTGCTAGAGATCGTGAGGTAAGGGAATACAATGAGCAGTTCTTC. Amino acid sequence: CSARDREVREYNEQFF.

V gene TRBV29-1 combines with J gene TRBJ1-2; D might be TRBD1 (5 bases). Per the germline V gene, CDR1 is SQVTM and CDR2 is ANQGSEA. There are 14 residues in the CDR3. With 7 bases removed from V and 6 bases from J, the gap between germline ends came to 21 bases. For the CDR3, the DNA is TGCAGCGCAGGTCGGGACGGAAAGCGAGATGGCTACACCTTC. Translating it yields CSAGRDGKRDGYTF.

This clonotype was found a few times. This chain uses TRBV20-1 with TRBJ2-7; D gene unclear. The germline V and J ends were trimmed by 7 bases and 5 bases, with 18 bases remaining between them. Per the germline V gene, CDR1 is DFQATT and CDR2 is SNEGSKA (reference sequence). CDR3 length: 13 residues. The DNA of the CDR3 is TGCAGTGTCCGGCCTACCCTTGTCCACGAGCAGTACGTC. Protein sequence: CSVRPTLVHEQYV.

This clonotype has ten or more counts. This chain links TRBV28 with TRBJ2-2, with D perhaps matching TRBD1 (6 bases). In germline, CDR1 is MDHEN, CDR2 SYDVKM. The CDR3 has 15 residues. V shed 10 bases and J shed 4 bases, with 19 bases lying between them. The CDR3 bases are TGTGCCACCCAGTACAGGGACCCACGCACCGGGGAGCTGTTTTTT. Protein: CATQYRDPRTGELFF.

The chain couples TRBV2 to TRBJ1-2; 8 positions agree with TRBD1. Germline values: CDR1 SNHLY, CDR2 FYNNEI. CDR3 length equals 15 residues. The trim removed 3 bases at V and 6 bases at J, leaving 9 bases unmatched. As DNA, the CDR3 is TGTGCCAGCAGTGATTCGGGGCAGGGGGCGGATGGCTACACCTTC. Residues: CASSDSGQGADGYTF.

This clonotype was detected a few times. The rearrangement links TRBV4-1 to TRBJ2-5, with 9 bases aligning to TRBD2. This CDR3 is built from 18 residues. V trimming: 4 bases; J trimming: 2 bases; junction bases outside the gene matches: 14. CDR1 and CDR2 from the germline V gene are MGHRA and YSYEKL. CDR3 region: CASSRSSAGGPLQETQYF. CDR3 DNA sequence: TGCGCCAGCAGCCGTTCCTCGGCGGGGGGGCCCCTACAAGAGACCCAGTACTTC.

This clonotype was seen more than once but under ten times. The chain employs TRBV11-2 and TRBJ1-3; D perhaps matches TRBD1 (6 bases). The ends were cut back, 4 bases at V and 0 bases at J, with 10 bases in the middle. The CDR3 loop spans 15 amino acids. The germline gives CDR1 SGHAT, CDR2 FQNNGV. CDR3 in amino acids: CASSSQGFSGNTIYF. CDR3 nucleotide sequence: TGTGCCAGCAGCTCGCAGGGGTTCTCTGGAAACACCATATATTTT.

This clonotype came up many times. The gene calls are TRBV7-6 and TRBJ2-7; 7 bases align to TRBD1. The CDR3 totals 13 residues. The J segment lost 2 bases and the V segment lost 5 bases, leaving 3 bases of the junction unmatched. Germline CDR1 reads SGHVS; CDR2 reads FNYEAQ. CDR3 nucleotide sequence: TGTGCCAGCAGCCAGGGACAGACCTACGAGCAGTACGTC. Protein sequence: CASSQGQTYEQYV.

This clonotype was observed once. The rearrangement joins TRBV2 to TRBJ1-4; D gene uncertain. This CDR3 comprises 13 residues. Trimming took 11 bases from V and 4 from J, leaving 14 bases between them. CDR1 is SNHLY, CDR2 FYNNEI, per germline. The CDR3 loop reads CAVHLRDNEKLFF. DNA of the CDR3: TGTGCCGTCCACCTCCGAGATAATGAAAAACTGTTTTTT.

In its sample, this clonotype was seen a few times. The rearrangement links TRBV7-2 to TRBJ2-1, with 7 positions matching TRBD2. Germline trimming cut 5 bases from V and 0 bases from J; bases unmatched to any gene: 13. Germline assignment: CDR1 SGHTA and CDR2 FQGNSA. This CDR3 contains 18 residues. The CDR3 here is CASSQPKAGLSSYNEQFF. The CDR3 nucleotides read TGTGCCAGCAGCCAACCCAAAGCGGGGCTGAGCTCCTACAATGAGCAGTTCTTC.

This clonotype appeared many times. This CDR3 is CAIPHGTRTTEAFF. The CDR3 DNA sequence: TGTGCCATACCCCACGGGACACGAACAACTGAAGCTTTCTTT. The chain links TRBV19 to TRBJ1-1, with a tentative D call TRBD1 (6 bases). Germline CDR1 reads LNHDA; CDR2 reads SQIVND (reference sequence). This CDR3 has 14 residues. Trimming took off 10 bases at V and 5 bases at J, with 20 bases between the two ends.

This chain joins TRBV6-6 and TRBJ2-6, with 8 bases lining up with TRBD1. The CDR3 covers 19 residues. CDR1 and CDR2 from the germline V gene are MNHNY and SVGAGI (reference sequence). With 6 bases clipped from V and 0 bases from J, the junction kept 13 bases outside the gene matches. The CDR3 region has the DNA TGTGCCAGCAGCCCTTTTCCGGGACAGGCAGTCTCTGGGGCCAACGTCCTGACTTTC. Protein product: CASSPFPGQAVSGANVLTF.

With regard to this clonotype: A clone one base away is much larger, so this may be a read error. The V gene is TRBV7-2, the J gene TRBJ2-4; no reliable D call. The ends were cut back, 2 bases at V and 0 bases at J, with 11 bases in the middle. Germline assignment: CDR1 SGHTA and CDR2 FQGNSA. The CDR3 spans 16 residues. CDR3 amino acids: CASSLYCSLAKNIQYF. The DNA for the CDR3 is TGTGCCAGCAGCTTATACTGCTCACTAGCCAAAAACATTCAGTACTTC.

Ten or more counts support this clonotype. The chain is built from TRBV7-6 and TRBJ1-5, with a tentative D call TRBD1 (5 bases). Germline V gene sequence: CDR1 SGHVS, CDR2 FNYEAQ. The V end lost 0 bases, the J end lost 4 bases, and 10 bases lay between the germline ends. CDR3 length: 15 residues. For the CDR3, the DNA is TGTGCCAGCAGCTTAGCCCCGGGACGGAATCAGCCCCAGCATTTT. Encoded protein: CASSLAPGRNQPQHF. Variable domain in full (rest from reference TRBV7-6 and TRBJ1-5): GAGVSQSPRYKVTKRGQDVALRCDPISGHVSLYWYRQALGQGPEFLTYFNYEAQQDKSGLPNDRFSAERPEGSISTLTIQRTEQRDSAMYRCASSLAPGRNQPQHFGDGTRLSIL.

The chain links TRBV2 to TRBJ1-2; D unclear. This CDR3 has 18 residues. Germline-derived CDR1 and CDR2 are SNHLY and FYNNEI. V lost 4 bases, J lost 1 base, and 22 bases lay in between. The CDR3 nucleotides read TGTGCCAGCAGTGGTTCCCGGGAGCAGGCAGAACTTAACTATGGCTACACCTTC. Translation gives CASSGSREQAELNYGYTF.